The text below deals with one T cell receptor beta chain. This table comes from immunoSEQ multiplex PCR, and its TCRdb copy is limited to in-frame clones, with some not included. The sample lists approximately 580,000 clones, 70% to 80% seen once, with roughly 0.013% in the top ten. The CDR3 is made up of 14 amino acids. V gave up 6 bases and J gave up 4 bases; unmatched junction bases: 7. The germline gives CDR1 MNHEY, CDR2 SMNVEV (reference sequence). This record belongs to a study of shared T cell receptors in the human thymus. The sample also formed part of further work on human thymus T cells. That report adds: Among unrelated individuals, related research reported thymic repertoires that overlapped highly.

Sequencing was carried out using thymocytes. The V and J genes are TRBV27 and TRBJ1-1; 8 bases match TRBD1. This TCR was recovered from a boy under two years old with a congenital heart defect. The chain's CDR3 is CASSNDRGGTEAFF. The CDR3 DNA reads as TGTGCCAGCAGCAATGACAGGGGAGGCACTGAAGCTTTCTTT.